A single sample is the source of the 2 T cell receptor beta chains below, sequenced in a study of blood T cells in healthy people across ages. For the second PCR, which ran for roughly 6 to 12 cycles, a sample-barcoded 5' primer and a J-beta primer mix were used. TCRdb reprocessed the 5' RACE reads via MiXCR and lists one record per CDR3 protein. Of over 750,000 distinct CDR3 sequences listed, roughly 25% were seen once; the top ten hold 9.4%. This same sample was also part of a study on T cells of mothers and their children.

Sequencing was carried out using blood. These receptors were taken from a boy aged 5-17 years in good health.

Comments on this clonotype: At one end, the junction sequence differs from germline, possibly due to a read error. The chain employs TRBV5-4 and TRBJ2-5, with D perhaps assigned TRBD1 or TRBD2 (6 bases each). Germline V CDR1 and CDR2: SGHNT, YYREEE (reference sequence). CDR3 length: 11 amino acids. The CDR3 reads CASLGGVIWFF. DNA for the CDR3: TGTGCCAGCTTGGGGGGCGTCATTTGGTTCTTC.

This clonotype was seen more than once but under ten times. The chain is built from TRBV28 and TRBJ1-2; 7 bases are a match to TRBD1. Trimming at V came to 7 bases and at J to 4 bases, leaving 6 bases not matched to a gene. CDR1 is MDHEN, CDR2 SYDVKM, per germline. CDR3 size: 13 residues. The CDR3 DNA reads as TGTGCCAGCATCGGGCCAGGGGGCTATGGCTACACCTTC. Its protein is CASIGPGGYGYTF.